These T cell receptor beta chains were read from a single sample in a study of PD-1 blockade in classical Hodgkin lymphoma. The table came from immunoSEQ multiplex PCR; TCRdb's copy has only in-frame clones and leaves some out. The repertoire holds over 15,000 clones, with around 80% as singletons. The input for sequencing was peripheral blood mononuclear cells (PBMCs), taken before the fourth cycle of nivolumab. All receptors come from a human donor with classical Hodgkin lymphoma. Each CDR3 is given with its conserved first and last residue. Fields, in order: D gene, clone size, V gene, J gene, CDR3 protein, CDR3 DNA. D genes are given only for firm matches. Clone size is stated in some rows and not others, as once, few, many or a class when expanded.

>TRBD1|.|TRBV5-1|TRBJ2-3
CASSSQGVADTQYF
TGCGCCAGCAGCTCACAGGGGGTCGCAGATACGCAGTATTTT
>.|once|TRBV29-1|TRBJ1-5
CSVRRGEGQPQHF
TGCAGCGTTCGAAGGGGAGAGGGTCAGCCCCAGCATTTT
>.|.|TRBV4-3|TRBJ2-1
CASSQGRRASYNEQFF
TGCGCCAGCAGCCAAGGTCGGAGGGCCTCCTACAATGAGCAGTTCTTC
>TRBD1|.|TRBV29-1|TRBJ1-1
CSVESMTGRSNTEAFF
TGCAGCGTTGAATCTATGACAGGGAGGTCTAACACTGAAGCTTTCTTT
>TRBD1|.|TRBV11-3|TRBJ2-7
CASSPDRETYEQYF
TGTGCCAGCAGCCCCGACAGGGAGACCTACGAGCAGTACTTC
>TRBD1|.|TRBV6-5|TRBJ2-7
CASSYTGQAYEQYF
TGTGCCAGCAGTTACACCGGACAGGCCTACGAGCAGTACTTC
>.|few|TRBV5-1|TRBJ2-3
CASSSGPRTDTQYF
TGCGCCAGCAGCTCCGGACCGCGCACAGATACGCAGTATTTT
>TRBD1|.|TRBV4-2|TRBJ1-2
CASSPGTGGGYGYTF
TGTGCCAGCAGCCCCGGGACAGGGGGCGGTTATGGCTACACCTTC
>.|.|TRBV6-6|TRBJ1-2
CASSYSRLGNYGYTF
TGTGCCAGCAGTTACTCAAGGCTGGGGAACTATGGCTACACCTTC
>.|.|TRBV5-1|TRBJ1-3
CASSLVGDTIYF
TGCGCCAGCAGCTTGGTTGGGGACACCATATATTTT